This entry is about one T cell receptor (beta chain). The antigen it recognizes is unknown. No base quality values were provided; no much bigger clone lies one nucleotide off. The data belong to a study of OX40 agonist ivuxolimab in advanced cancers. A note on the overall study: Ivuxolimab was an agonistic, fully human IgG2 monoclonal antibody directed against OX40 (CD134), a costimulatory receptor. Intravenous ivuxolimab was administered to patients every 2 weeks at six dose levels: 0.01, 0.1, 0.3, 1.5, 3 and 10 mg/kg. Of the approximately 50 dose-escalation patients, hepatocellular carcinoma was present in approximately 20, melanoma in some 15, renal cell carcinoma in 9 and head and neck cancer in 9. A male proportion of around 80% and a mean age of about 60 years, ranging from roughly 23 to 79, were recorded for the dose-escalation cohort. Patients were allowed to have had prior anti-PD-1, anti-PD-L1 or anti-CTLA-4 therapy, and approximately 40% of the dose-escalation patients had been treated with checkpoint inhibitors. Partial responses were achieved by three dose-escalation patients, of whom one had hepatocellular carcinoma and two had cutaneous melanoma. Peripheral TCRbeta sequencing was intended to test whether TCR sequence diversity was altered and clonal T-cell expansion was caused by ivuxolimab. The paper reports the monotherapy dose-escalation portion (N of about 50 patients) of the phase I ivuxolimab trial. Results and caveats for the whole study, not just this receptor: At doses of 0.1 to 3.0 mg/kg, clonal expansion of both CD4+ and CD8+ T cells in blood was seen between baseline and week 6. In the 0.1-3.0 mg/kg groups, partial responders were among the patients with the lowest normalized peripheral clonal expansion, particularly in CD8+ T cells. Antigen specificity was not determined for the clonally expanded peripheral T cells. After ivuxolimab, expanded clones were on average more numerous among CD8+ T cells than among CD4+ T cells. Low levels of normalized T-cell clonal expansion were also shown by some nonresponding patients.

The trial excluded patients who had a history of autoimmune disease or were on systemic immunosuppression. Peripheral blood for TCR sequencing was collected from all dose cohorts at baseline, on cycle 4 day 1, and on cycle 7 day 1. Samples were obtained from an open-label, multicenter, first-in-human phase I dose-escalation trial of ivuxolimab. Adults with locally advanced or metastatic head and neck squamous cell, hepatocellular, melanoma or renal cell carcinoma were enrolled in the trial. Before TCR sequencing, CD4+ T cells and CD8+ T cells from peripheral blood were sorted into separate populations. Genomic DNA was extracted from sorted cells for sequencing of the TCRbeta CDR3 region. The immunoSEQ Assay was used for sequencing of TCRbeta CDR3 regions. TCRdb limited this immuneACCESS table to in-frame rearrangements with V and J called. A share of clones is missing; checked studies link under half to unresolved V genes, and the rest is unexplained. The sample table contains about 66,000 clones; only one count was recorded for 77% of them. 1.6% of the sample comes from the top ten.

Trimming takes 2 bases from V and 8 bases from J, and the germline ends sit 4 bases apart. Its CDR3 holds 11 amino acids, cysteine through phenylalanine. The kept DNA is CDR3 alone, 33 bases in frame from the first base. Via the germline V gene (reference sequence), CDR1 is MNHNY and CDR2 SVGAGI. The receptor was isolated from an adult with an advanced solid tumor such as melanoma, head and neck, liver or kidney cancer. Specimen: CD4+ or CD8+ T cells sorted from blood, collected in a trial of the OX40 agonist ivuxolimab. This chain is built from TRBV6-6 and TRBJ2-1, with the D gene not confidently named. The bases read TGTGCCAGCAGTTACGTCTATGAGCAGTTCTTC. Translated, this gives CASSYVYEQFF.